This TCR beta chain was observed in a study of cytomegalovirus exposure and HLA in healthy donors. This clone was seen a few times. The CDR3 contains 11 residues. Per germline, CDR1 WSHSY and CDR2 SAAADI. V gave up 1 base and J gave up 4 bases, with 1 base separating them. Produced via immunoSEQ multiplex PCR; TCRdb's table is partial and in-frame only. The sample includes about 200,000 clones, roughly 83% of them seen just once. Sequenced: PBMCs. The chain carries TRBV10-2 and TRBJ1-1; D call uncertain. The clonotype comes from a woman under 30 in good health and CMV-seronegative. DNA of the CDR3: TGCGCCAGCAGTGAGTTCACTGAAGCTTTCTTT. As protein: CASSEFTEAFF.